The 9 T cell receptor beta chains listed next were all sequenced from one sample in a study of neoadjuvant anti-PD-1 for oral cavity cancer. Clones were sequenced by immunoSEQ multiplex PCR, and TCRdb holds only the in-frame ones, with some missing. The repertoire holds fewer than 15,000 clones, roughly 67% seen once, with 2.5% to 3.5% in the top ten. Time point defined: after neoadjuvant nivolumab, at surgical resection. Specimen: PBMCs, collected after nivolumab (anti-PD-1) treatment. These receptors all come from a person between 35 and 79 years old with oral cavity squamous cell carcinoma.

In nucleotides, the CDR3 is TGTGCCGGTGGGGCCCAACAGCGCTACGAGCAGTACTTC. Amino acids: CAGGAQQRYEQYF. The genes are TRBV2 and TRBJ2-7; D is possibly TRBD1 (5 bases). The V gene's germline CDR1 is SNHLY and CDR2 FYNNEI. V lost 11 bases and J lost 3, with 17 bases in between. There are 13 residues in the CDR3. The variable domain in full, with the rest retrieved from reference TRBV2 and TRBJ2-7, is EPEVTQTPSHQVTQMGQEVILRCVPISNHLYFYWYRQILGQKVEFLVSFYNNEISEKSEIFDDQFSVERPDGSNFTLKIRSTKLEDSAMYFCAGGAQQRYEQYFGPGTRLTVT.

The V and J genes are TRBV11-2 and TRBJ1-3; no clear D gene. V was shortened by 4 bases and J by 3 bases, with 16 bases between the two germline ends. CDR1 is SGHAT and CDR2 is FQNNGV in the germline V gene. The CDR3 is 16 amino acids. The CDR3 DNA reads as TGTGCCAGCAGCTCAAGAGGCCCAGTTGGTGGAAACACCATATATTTT. Translated: CASSSRGPVGGNTIYF.

In its sample, this clone was seen a few times. The chain combines TRBV27 with TRBJ1-1; no clear D gene. The CDR3 runs to 11 residues. CDR1 is MNHEY and CDR2 is SMNVEV in the germline V gene (reference sequence). V gave up 9 bases and J gave up 6 bases, with 11 bases separating them. CDR3 nucleotides: TGTGCCAGGGCGAAGGGAGCTGAAGCTTTCTTT. Translation: CARAKGAEAFF.

Comment on this clone: An end of the junction does not agree with germline; a read error may underlie this. CDR3 in DNA: TGCGCCAGCAGTTTGGGAACAGGGGGCACAGATACGCAGTATTTT. Encoded protein: CASSLGTGGTDTQYF. The chain carries TRBV5-1 and TRBJ2-3, with 7 positions matching TRBD1. The CDR3 contains 15 residues. Germline CDR1 and CDR2: SGHRS and YFSETQ.

V usage is TRBV19 and J usage is TRBJ2-1, with D perhaps matching TRBD2 (5 bases). V lost 5 bases and J lost 1, with 9 bases in between. The CDR3 has 14 residues. Germline CDR1 and CDR2: LNHDA and SQIVND (reference sequence). The CDR3 region is CASSWERSYNEQFF. CDR3 coding DNA: TGTGCCAGTAGTTGGGAGAGATCCTACAATGAGCAGTTCTTC.

V gene TRBV29-1 combines with J gene TRBJ2-7; the match to TRBD2 covers 11 bases. Germline V gene lookup returns CDR1 SQVTM and CDR2 ANQGSEA. The J segment lost 3 bases and the V segment lost 0 bases, leaving 4 bases of the junction unmatched. This CDR3 contains 15 residues. CDR3 bases: TGCAGCGTTGAAGATAGGGGACTAGCGGACTACGAGCAGTACTTC. Its protein is CSVEDRGLADYEQYF.

The chain joins TRBV5-1 to TRBJ1-3; D may be TRBD1 (5 bases). This CDR3 has 15 residues. Per the germline V gene, CDR1 is SGHRS and CDR2 is YFSETQ. V gave up 4 bases and J gave up 0 bases, with 11 bases separating them. CDR3 amino acids: CASSTDSYSGNTIYF. The DNA of the CDR3 is TGCGCCAGCAGCACCGACAGTTACTCTGGAAACACCATATATTTT.

The rearrangement joins TRBV30 to TRBJ2-1; possibly TRBD2 for D (7 bases). Looked up from germline, CDR1 is GTSNPN and CDR2 is SVGIG (reference sequence). Trimming cost V 4 bases and J 4 bases, with 20 bases left between them. CDR3 size: 16 residues. CDR3 bases: TGTGCCTGGACTACTGGTGGCGGGGGCCAATACAATGAGCAGTTCTTC. This encodes CAWTTGGGGQYNEQFF. Complete variable domain (other parts from reference TRBV30 and TRBJ2-1): SQTIHQWPATLVQPVGSPLSLECTVEGTSNPNLYWYRQAAGRGLQLLFYSVGIGQISSEVPQNLSASRPQDRQFILSSKKLLLSDSGFYLCAWTTGGGGQYNEQFFGPGTRLTVL.

This CDR3 is CASSLESQVIGPQHF. As DNA, the CDR3 is TGTGCCAGCAGCTTAGAAAGCCAGGTCATTGGGCCCCAGCATTTT. The chain employs TRBV7-9 and TRBJ1-5; the D is unclear. Germline CDR1 reads SEHNR; CDR2 reads FQNEAQ (reference sequence). The CDR3 has 15 amino acids. The ends were cut back, 1 base at V and 9 bases at J, with 16 bases in the middle.